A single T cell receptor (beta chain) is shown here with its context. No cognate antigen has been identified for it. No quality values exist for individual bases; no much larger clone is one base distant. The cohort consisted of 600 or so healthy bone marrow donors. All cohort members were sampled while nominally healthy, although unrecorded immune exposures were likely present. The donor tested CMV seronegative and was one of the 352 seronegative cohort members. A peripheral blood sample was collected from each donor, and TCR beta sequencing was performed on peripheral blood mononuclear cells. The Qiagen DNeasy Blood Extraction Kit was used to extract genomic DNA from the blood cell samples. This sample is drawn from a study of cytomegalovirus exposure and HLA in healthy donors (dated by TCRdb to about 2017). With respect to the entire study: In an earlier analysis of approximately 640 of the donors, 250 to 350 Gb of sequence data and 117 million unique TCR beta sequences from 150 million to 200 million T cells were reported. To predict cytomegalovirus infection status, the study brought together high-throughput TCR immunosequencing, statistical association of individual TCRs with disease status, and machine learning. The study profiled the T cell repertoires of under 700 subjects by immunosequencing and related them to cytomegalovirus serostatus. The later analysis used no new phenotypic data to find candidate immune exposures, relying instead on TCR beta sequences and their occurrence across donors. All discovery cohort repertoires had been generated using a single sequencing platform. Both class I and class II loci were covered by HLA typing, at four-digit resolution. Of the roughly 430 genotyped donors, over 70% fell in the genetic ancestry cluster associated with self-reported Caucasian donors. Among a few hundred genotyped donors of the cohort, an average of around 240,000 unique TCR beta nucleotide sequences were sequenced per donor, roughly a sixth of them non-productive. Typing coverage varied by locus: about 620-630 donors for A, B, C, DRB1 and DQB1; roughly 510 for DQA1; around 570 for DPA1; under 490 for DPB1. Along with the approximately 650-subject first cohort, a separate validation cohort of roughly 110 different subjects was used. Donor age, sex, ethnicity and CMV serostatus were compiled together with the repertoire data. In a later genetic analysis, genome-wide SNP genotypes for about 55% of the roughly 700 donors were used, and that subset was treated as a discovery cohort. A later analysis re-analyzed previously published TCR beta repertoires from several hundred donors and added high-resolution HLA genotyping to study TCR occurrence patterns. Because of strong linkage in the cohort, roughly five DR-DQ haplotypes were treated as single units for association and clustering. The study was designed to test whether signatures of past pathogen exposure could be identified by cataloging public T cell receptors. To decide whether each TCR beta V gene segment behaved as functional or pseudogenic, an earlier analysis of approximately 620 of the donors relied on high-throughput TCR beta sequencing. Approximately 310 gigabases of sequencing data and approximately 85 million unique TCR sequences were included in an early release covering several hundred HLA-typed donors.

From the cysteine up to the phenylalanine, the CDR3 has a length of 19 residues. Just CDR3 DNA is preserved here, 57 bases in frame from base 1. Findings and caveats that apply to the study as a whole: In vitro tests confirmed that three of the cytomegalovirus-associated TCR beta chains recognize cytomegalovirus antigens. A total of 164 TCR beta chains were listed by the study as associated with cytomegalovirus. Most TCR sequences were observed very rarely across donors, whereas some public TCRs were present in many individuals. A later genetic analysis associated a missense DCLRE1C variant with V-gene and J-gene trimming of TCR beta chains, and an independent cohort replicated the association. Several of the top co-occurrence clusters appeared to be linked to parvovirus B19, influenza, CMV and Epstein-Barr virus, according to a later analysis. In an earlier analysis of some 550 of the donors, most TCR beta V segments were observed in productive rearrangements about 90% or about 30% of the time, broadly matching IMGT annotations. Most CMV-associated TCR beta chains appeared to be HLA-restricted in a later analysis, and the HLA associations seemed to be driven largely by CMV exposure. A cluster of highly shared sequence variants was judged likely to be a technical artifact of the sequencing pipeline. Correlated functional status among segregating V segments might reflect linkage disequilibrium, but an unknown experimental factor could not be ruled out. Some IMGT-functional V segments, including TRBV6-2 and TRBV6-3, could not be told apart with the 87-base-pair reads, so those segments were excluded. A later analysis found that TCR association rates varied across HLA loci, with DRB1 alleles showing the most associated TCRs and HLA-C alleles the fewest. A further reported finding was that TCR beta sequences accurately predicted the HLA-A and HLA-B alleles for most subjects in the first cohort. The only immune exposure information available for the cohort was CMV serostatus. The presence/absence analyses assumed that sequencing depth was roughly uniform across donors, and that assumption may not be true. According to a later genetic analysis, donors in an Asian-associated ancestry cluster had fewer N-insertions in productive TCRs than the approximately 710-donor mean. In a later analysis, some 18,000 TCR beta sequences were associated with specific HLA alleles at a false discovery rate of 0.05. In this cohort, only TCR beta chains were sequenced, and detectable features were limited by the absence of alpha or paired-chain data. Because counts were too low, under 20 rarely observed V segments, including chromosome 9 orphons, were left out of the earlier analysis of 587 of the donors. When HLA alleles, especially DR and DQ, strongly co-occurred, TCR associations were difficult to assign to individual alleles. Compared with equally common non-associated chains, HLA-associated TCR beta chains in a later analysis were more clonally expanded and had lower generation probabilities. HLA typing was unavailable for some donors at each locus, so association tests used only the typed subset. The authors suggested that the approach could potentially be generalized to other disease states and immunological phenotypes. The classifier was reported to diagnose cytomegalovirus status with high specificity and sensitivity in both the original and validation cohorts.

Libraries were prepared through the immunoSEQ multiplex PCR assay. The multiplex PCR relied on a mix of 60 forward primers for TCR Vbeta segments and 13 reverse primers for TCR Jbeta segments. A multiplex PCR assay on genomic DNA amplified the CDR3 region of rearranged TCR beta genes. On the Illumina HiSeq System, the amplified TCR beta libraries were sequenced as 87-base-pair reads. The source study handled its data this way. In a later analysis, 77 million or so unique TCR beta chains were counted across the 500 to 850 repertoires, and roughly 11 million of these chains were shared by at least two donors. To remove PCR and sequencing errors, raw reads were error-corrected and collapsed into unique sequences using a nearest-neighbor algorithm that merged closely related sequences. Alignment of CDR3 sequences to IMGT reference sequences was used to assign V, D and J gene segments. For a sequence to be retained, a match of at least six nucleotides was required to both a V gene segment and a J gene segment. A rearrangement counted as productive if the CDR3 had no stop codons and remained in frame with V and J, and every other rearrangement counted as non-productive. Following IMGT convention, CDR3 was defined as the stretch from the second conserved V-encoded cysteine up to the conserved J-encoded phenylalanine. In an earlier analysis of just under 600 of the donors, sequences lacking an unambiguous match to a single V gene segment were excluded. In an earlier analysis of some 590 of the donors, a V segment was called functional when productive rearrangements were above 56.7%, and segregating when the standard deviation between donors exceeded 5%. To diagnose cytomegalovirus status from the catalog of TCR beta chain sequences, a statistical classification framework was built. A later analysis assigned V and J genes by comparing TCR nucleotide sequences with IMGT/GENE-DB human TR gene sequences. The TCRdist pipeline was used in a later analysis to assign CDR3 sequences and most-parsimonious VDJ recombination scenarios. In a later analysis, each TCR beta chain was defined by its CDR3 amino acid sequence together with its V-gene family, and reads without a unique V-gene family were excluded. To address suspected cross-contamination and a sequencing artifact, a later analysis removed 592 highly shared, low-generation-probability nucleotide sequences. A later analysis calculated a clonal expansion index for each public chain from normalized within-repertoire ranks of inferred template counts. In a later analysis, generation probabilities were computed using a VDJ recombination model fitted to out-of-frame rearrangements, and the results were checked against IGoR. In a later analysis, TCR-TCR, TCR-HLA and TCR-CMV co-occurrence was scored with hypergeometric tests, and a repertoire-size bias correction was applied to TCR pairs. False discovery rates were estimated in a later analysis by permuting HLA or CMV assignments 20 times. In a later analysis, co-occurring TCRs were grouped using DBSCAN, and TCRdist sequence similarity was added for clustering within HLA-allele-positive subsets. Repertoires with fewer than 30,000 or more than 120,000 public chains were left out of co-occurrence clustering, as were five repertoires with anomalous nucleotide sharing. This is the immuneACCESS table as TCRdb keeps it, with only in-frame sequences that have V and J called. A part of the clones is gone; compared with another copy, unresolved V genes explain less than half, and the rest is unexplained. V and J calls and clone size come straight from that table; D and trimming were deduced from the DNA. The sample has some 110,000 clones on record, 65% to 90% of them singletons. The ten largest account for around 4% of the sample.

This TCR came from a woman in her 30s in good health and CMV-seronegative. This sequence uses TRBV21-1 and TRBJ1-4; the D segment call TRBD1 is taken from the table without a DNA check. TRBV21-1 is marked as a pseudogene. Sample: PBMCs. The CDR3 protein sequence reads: CASSKSAGARWYPLEKLFF. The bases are TGTGCCAGCAGCAAAAGCGCAGGGGCCCGGTGGTACCCCCTTGAAAAACTGTTTTTT.